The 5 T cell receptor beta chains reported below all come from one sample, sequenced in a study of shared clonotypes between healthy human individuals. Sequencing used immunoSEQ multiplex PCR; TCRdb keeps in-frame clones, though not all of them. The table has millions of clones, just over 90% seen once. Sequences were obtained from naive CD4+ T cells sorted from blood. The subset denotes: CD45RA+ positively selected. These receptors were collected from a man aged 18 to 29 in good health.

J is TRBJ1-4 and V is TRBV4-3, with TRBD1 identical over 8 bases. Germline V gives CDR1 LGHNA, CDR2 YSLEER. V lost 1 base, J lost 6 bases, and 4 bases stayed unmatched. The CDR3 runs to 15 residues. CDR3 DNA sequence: TGCGCCAGCAGCCAAGTCCGGACAGGGTATGAAAAACTGTTTTTT. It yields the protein CASSQVRTGYEKLFF.

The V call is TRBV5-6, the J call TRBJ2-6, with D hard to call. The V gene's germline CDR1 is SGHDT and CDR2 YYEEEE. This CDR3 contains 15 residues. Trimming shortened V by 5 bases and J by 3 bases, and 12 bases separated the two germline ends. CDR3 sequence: CASRPEGRGANVLTF. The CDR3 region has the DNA TGTGCCAGCAGGCCCGAAGGGCGTGGGGCCAACGTCCTGACTTTC.

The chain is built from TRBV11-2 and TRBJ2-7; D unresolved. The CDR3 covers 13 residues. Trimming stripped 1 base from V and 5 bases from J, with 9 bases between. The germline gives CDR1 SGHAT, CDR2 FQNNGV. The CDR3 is CASSLGRGHEQYF. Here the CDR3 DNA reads TGTGCCAGCAGCTTAGGACGTGGGCACGAGCAGTACTTC.

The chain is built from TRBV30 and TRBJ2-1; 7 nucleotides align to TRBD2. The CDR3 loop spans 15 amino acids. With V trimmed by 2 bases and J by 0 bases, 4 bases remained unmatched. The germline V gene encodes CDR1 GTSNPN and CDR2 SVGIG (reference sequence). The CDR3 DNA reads TGTGCCTGGAGTTTCGGCGGGAGCTCCTACAATGAGCAGTTCTTC. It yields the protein CAWSFGGSSYNEQFF.

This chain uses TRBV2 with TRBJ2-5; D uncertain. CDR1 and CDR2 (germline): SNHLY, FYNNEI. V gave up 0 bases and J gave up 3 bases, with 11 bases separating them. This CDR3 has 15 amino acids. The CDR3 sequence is CASSEALSPEETQYF. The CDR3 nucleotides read TGTGCCAGCAGTGAAGCGCTTTCTCCCGAAGAGACCCAGTACTTC.